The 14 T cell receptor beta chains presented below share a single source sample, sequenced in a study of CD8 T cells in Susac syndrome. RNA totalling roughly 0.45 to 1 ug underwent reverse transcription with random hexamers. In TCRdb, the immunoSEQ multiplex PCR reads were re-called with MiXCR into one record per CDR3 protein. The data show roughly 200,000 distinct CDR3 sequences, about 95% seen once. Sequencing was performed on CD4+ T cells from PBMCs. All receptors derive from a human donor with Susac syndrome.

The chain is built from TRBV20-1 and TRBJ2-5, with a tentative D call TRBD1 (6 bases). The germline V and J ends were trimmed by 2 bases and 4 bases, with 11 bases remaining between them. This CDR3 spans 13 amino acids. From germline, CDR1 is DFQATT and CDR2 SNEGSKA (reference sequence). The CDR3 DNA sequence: TGCAGTGCTAGATCGGACAGCCGAGAGACCCAGTACTTC. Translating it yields CSARSDSRETQYF.

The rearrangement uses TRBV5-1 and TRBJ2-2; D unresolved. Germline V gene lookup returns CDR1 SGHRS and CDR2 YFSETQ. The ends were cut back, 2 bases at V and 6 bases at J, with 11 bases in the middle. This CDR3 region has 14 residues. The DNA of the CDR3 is TGCGCCAGCAGCTTTTCCTCTACTCCCGGGGAGCTGTTTTTT. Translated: CASSFSSTPGELFF.

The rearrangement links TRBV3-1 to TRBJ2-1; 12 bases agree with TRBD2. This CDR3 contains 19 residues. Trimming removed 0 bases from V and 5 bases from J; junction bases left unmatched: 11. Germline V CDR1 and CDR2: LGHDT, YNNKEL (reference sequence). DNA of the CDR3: TGTGCCAGCAGCCAAGATCGAGTGACTAGCGGGAGAAAGGACAATGAGCAGTTCTTC. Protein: CASSQDRVTSGRKDNEQFF.

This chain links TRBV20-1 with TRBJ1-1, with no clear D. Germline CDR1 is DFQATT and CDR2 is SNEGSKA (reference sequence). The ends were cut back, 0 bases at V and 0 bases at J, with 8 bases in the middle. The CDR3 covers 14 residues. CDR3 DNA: TGCAGTGCTAGAGATGCACCGATGAACACTGAAGCTTTCTTT. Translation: CSARDAPMNTEAFF.

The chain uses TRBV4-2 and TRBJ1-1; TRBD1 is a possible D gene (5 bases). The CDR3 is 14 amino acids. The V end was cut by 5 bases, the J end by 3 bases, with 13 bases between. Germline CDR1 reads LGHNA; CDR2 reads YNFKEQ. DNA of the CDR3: TGTGCCAGCAGCGCCGGGGGGAGCGACACTGAAGCTTTCTTT. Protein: CASSAGGSDTEAFF.

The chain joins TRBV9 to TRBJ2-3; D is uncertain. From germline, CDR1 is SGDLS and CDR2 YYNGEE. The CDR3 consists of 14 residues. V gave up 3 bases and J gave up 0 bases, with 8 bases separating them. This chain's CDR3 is CASSGLQSTDTQYF. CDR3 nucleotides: TGTGCCAGCAGCGGCCTACAAAGCACAGATACGCAGTATTTT.

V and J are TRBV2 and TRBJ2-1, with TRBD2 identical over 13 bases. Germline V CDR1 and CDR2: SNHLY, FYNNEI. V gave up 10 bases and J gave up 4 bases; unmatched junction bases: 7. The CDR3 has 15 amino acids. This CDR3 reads CATTLGLAGYNEQFF. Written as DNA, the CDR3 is TGTGCCACCACATTGGGACTAGCGGGATACAATGAGCAGTTCTTC.

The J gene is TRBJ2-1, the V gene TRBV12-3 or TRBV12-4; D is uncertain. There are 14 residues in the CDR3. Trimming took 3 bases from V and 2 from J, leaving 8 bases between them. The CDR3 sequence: CASSLTDTYNEQFF. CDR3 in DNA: TGTGCCAGCAGTTTGACGGATACCTACAATGAGCAGTTCTTC.

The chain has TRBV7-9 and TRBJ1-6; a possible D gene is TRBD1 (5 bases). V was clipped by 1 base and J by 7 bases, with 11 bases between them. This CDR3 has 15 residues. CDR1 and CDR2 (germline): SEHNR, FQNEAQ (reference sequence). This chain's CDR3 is CASSLDAGGNSPLHF. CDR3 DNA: TGTGCCAGCAGCTTAGACGCCGGGGGAAATTCACCCCTCCACTTT.

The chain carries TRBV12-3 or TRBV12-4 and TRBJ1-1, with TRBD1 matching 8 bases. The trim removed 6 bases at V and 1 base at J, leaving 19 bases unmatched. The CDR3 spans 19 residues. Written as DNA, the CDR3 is TGTGCCAGCAGGGGGAAGTTACCGGGACAGGCTTTTTCGAACACTGAAGCTTTCTTT. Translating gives CASRGKLPGQAFSNTEAFF.

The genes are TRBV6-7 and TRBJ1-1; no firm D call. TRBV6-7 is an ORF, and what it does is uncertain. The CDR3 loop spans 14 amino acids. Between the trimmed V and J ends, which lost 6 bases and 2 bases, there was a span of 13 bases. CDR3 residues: CASRPLGFNTEAFF. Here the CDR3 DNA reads TGTGCCAGCAGACCGCTGGGGTTCAACACTGAAGCTTTCTTT.

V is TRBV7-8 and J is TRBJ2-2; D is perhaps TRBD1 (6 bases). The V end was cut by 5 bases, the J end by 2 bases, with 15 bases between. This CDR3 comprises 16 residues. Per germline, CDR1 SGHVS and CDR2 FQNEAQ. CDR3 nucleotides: TGTGCCAGCAGCAACAGACAGGACCCCAACACCGGGGAGCTGTTTTTT. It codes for CASSNRQDPNTGELFF.

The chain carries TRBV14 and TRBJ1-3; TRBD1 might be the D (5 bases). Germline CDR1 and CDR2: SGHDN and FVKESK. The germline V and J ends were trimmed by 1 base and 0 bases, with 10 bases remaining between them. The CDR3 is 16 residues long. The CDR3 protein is CASSQVGPTSGNTIYF. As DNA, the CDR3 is TGTGCCAGCAGCCAAGTGGGACCGACCTCTGGAAACACCATATATTTT. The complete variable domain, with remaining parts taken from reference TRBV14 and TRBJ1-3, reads EAGVTQFPSHSVIEKGQTVTLRCDPISGHDNLYWYRRVMGKEIKFLLHFVKESKQDESGMPNNRFLAERTGGTYSTLKVQPAELEDSGVYFCASSQVGPTSGNTIYFGEGSWLTVV.

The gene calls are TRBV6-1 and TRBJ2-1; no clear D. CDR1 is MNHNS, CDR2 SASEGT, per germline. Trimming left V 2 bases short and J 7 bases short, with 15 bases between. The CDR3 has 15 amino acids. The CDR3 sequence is CASSEPGASVNEQFF. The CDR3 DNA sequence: TGTGCCAGCAGTGAACCTGGTGCGTCGGTGAATGAGCAGTTCTTC.